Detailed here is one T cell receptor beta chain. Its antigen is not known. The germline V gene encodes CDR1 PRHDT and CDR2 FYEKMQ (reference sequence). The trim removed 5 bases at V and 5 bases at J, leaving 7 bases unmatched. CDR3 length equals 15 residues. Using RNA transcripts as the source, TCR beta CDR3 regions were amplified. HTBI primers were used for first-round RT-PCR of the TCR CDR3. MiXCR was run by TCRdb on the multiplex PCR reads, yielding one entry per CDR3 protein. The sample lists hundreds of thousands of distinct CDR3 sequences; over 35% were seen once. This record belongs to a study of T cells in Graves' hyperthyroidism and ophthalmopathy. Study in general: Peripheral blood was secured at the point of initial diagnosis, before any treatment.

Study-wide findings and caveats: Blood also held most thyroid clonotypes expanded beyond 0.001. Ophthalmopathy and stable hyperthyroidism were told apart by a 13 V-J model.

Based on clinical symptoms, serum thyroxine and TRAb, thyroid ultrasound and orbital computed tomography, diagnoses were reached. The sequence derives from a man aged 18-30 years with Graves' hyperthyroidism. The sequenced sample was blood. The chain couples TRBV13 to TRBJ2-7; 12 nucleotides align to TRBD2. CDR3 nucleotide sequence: TGTGCCAGCAGCCCCGGACTAGCGGGATACGACGAGCAGTACTTC. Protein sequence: CASSPGLAGYDEQYF.